This TCR beta chain was retrieved from a study of Ad26.COV2.S vaccination and SARS-CoV-2 variants. Overall study: Once, or twice with 56 days between doses, Ad26.COV2.S was given intramuscularly. General study findings and limits: Reported findings describe substantial breadth in spike-specific CD8+ and CD4+ T cell responses following vaccination.

With regard to this clone: Its cognate antigen is unknown.

The treatment is: about 20 received Ad26.COV2.S at low or high dose, single or two shots; five or six received placebo; per-sample allocation not given. Sample collection was performed on day 63 after the first vaccine or placebo injection. A Boston donor was an adult aged 18-55 years. An Ad26 vector expressing Wuhan-strain SARS-CoV-2 spike served as the vaccine. Here immunoSEQ multiplex PCR was the method, and the copy in TCRdb shows in-frame clones only, minus some. Among about 450,000 clones listed, 89% were seen once. Losses at the gene ends were 6 bases for V and 7 bases for J; bases not matched to a gene: 15. The germline gives CDR1 SQVTM, CDR2 ANQGSEA. The CDR3 spans 14 residues.

This sequence originates from a person between 18 and 59 years old who received the Ad26.COV2.S COVID-19 vaccine or a placebo. Material: peripheral blood, obtained in a trial of Ad26.COV2.S vaccine versus placebo. The chain recombines TRBV29-1 with TRBJ2-7, with 7 bases lining up with TRBD2. CDR3 bases: TGCAGCGTGGGATCCGGGACCGCCGGGAGGGAGCAGTACTTC. Amino acid sequence: CSVGSGTAGREQYF.